What follows is one T cell receptor (beta chain) and its context. Its cognate antigen is unknown. These data are taken from a study of a mutant IDH1 vaccine in newly diagnosed glioma. Overall study context: Radiotherapy alone preceded vaccination by 4-6 weeks; alternatively, vaccination started with temozolomide cycles. The therapy given earlier, which was standard therapy, consisted of radiotherapy, temozolomide, or both, and most of the patients received both. Treatment recipients were 62.5% male and about 40% female, and their mean age was roughly 40 years.

Regarding time point: week 11, during vaccination. Doses consisted of 300 ug of mutant IDH1 20-mer peptide each, paired with topical imiquimod. Donors harbored newly found WHO grade 3 or 4 IDH1-mutant, ATRX-lost astrocytomas. The CDR3 length is 16 residues. V lost 8 bases and J lost 0; bases outside the gene matches: 10. Germline V lookup: CDR1 MNHNY, CDR2 SVGAGI (reference sequence). TCRdb keeps only in-frame clones here, not all; method: immunoSEQ multiplex PCR. The sample has about 120,000 clones, about 82% seen once. Sequencing was performed on PBMCs, taken from a glioma patient whose treatment included an IDH1 peptide vaccine. This sequence was found in a man between 40 and 49 years old with glioma. The chain carries TRBV6-6 and TRBJ1-3; 7 nucleotides agree with TRBD1. The CDR3 protein is CASLDRDRYSGNTIYF. DNA of the CDR3: TGTGCCAGCCTTGACAGGGATCGGTACTCTGGAAACACCATATATTTT.